The following is a TCR beta chain sequence with its context. Its target is not known. It was RNA transcripts that yielded the amplified TCR beta CDR3 regions. TCR CDR3 underwent first-round RT-PCR with the HTBI primer set. From the multiplex PCR reads, TCRdb called clonotypes with MiXCR, one entry per CDR3 protein. Of 650,000 to 750,000 distinct CDR3 sequences in the sample, 13% to 15% were seen once. The data stem from a study of T cells in Graves' hyperthyroidism and ophthalmopathy. The study's findings and limits: Also found in blood were most expanded thyroid clonotypes above 0.001. Prediction of ophthalmopathy progression came a median approximately 7 months pre-onset.

The diagnostic basis comprised clinical symptoms, serum thyroxine and TRAb, thyroid ultrasound and orbital computed tomography. Germline V lookup: CDR1 MGHRA, CDR2 YSYEKL. The CDR3 totals 15 residues. The germline V and J ends were trimmed by 2 bases and 8 bases, with 18 bases remaining between them. The clonotype was recovered from a woman younger than 35 with Graves' hyperthyroidism. The genes are TRBV4-1 and TRBJ1-2, with D tentatively TRBD1 (5 bases). Sequenced input: blood. The CDR3 loop is CASSQLAGPRRGYTF. In DNA, the CDR3 is TGCGCCAGCAGCCAATTAGCAGGGCCTCGGCGGGGCTACACCTTC.